One and the same sample provided the 20 T cell receptor beta chains below, sequenced in a study of T-cell memory formation after mild COVID-19. Each CDR3 protein is one row after TCRdb ran MiXCR on the 5' RACE reads. Of around 530,000 distinct CDR3 sequences in the sample, roughly 20% were seen once. Material: PBMCs or a T cell subset sorted from them (not recorded which). The receptors were gathered from an adult woman who had mild COVID-19 (a few samples of this study predate the infection). Cell type and time point are not known.

V is TRBV9 and J is TRBJ2-2; D is unresolved. V was cut by 0 bases and J by 1 base, with 7 bases left in between. CDR3 length: 15 amino acids. The V gene's germline CDR1 is SGDLS and CDR2 YYNGEE. The CDR3 spells CASSVAVGNTGELFF. In DNA, the CDR3 is TGTGCCAGCAGCGTAGCTGTCGGGAACACCGGGGAGCTGTTTTTT.

The chain links TRBV7-2 to TRBJ2-3; 7 bases align to TRBD1. V lost 0 bases to trimming and J lost 6 bases; unmatched junction nucleotides: 3. Germline lookup yields CDR1 SGHTA and CDR2 FQGNSA. This CDR3 comprises 14 residues. Here the CDR3 DNA reads TGTGCCAGCAGCTTAGCGACGACAGGGGATACGCAGTATTTT. Protein product: CASSLATTGDTQYF.

The chain joins TRBV12-3 or TRBV12-4 to TRBJ2-1; weak D call: TRBD2 (6 bases). The CDR3 has 15 amino acids. Trimming shortened V by 5 bases and J by 0 bases, and 11 bases separated the two germline ends. The DNA for the CDR3 is TGTGCCAGCAGTGCGGGGAGCACCTCCTACAATGAGCAGTTCTTC. Its protein is CASSAGSTSYNEQFF.

The rearrangement links TRBV5-1 to TRBJ2-1, with D possibly matching TRBD1 (5 bases). V shed 4 bases and J shed 6 bases, with 17 bases lying between them. This CDR3 has 15 residues. The germline CDR1 and CDR2 sequences are SGHRS and YFSETQ. CDR3 sequence (DNA): TGCGCCAGCAGCCCTGAGGTAGGGGCGGCCAATGAGCAGTTCTTC. The encoded protein is CASSPEVGAANEQFF.

The V and J genes are TRBV11-1 and TRBJ2-2, with 9 nucleotides matching TRBD1. There are 17 residues in the CDR3. Germline values: CDR1 SGHAT, CDR2 FQDESV (reference sequence). J was trimmed by 4 bases and V by 0 bases; bases with no gene match: 6. The DNA for the CDR3 is TGTGCCAGCAGCTTAGCGCTGGGACAGGGTGGCACCGGGGAGCTGTTTTTT. Protein product: CASSLALGQGGTGELFF.

The rearrangement links TRBV29-1 to TRBJ1-1; 7 bases are shared with TRBD1. This CDR3 is 14 amino acids long. V shed 6 bases, J shed 1 base, and the junction held 8 bases outside the gene matches. Germline V gene lookup returns CDR1 SQVTM and CDR2 ANQGSEA. The CDR3 reads CSVSGQLKNTEAFF. CDR3 bases: TGCAGCGTCTCGGGACAGCTCAAGAACACTGAAGCTTTCTTT.

This clonotype was counted ten times or more. The chain recombines TRBV2 with TRBJ2-5; no clear D. The CDR3 runs to 13 residues. Germline V gene sequence: CDR1 SNHLY, CDR2 FYNNEI. Trimming stripped 8 bases from V and 5 bases from J, with 15 bases between. CDR3 sequence reads: CASLVSNMETQYF. The CDR3 coding sequence is TGTGCCAGCTTAGTGAGTAACATGGAGACCCAGTACTTC.

The CDR3 protein is CASSSPISGGWADTQYF. The CDR3, as DNA: TGTGCCAGCAGTTCCCCGATTTCGGGGGGCTGGGCAGATACGCAGTATTTT. The chain recombines TRBV28 with TRBJ2-3, with a weak D call TRBD2 (7 bases). This CDR3 has 17 amino acids. Germline lookup yields CDR1 MDHEN and CDR2 SYDVKM. V was shortened by 4 bases and J by 4 bases, with 21 bases between the two germline ends. Supplemented by reference TRBV28 and TRBJ2-3, the full variable domain reads DVKVTQSSRYLVKRTGEKVFLECVQDMDHENMFWYRQDPGLGLRLIYFSYDVKMKEKGDIPEGYSVSREKKERFSLILESASTNQTSMYLCASSSPISGGWADTQYFGPGTRLTVL.

This clonotype was recorded a few times. The chain carries TRBV29-1 and TRBJ1-5, with TRBD1 matching over 8 bases. The germline V gene encodes CDR1 SQVTM and CDR2 ANQGSEA. This CDR3 spans 14 amino acids. With 7 bases clipped from V and 0 bases from J, the junction kept 5 bases outside the gene matches. Written as DNA, the CDR3 is TGCAGCGCCTGGACAGGGAATAGCAATCAGCCCCAGCATTTT. It translates to CSAWTGNSNQPQHF. The full variable domain, completed using reference TRBV29-1 and TRBJ1-5, is SAVISQKPSRDICQRGTSLTIQCQVDSQVTMMFWYRQQPGQSLTLIATANQGSEATYESGFVIDKFPISRPNLTFSTLTVSNMSPEDSSIYLCSAWTGNSNQPQHFGDGTRLSIL.

This clonotype appeared many times. The V gene is TRBV30, the J gene TRBJ2-1, with D perhaps matching TRBD1 (6 bases). Trimming removed 0 bases at V and 9 bases at J, with 12 bases between. Germline V gene data show CDR1 as GTSNPN and CDR2 as SVGIG (reference sequence). The CDR3 totals 13 residues. The CDR3 nucleotides are TGTGCCTGGAGTGTAGAATTGGGGGCTGAGCAGTTCTTC. Its translation is CAWSVELGAEQFF.

This clonotype has just a few counts. The chain carries TRBV7-9 and TRBJ2-1; D ambiguous. The CDR3 consists of 16 residues. Germline lookup yields CDR1 SEHNR and CDR2 FQNEAQ (reference sequence). V was pared by 4 bases and J by 4 bases, with 17 bases between. CDR3 DNA: TGTGCCAGCAGCTCCCATATGATGTCCTCGTACAATGAGCAGTTCTTC. Translating gives CASSSHMMSSYNEQFF. Looking up the rest from reference TRBV7-9 and TRBJ2-1 gives the full variable domain: DTGVSQNPRHKITKRGQNVTFRCDPISEHNRLYWYRQTLGQGPEFLTYFQNEAQLEKSRLLSDRFSAERPKGSFSTLEIQRTEQGDSAMYLCASSSHMMSSYNEQFFGPGTRLTVL.

This clonotype came up a few times. The J gene is TRBJ1-2, the V gene TRBV23-1; perhaps TRBD1 as D (6 bases). TRBV23-1 is designated an ORF whose function remains uncertain. The CDR3 runs to 15 residues. V was trimmed by 4 bases and J by 8 bases, leaving 20 bases between them. For the CDR3, the DNA is TGCGCCAGCAGTCCAAGACTTCGGGGGGCGGAAGGCTACACCTTC. Its translation is CASSPRLRGAEGYTF.

This sequence joins TRBV20-1 and TRBJ1-3; D possibly corresponds to TRBD1 (6 bases). CDR1 and CDR2 from the germline V gene are DFQATT and SNEGSKA (reference sequence). This CDR3 comprises 15 residues. V was shortened by 0 bases and J by 3 bases, with 12 bases between the two germline ends. CDR3 sequence reads: CSARDRGAGGNTIYF. CDR3 nucleotides: TGCAGTGCTAGAGATCGGGGGGCAGGTGGAAACACCATATATTTT.

This clonotype showed up just once. The rearrangement joins TRBV5-5 to TRBJ2-5; maybe TRBD1 (6 bases). Trimming removed 7 bases from V and 2 bases from J, with 15 bases in between. The CDR3 totals 14 residues. In germline, CDR1 is SGHKS, CDR2 YYEKEE (reference sequence). The CDR3 loop reads CASAHSGQQETQYF. The CDR3 bases are TGTGCCAGCGCACATTCGGGACAACAAGAGACCCAGTACTTC.

The chain carries TRBV29-1 and TRBJ1-1, with TRBD1 as a possible D gene (6 bases). Trimming pared 2 bases from V and 2 bases from J, leaving 12 bases between. This CDR3 is built from 14 residues. Germline CDR1 and CDR2: SQVTM and ANQGSEA. CDR3 protein: CSVEPTGFNTEAFF. The CDR3 DNA reads TGCAGCGTTGAACCTACAGGGTTTAACACTGAAGCTTTCTTT.

In its sample, this clonotype was seen a few times. The rearrangement joins TRBV14 to TRBJ2-7, with TRBD1 matching over 10 bases. The J segment lost 6 bases and the V segment lost 1 base, leaving 12 bases of the junction unmatched. The CDR3 contains 17 residues. In germline, CDR1 is SGHDN, CDR2 FVKESK. The CDR3 here is CASSQALLRDRGSEQYF. The DNA of the CDR3 is TGTGCCAGCAGCCAAGCATTGTTGCGGGACAGGGGCTCCGAGCAGTACTTC.

The chain uses TRBV16 and TRBJ2-3, with unresolved D. This CDR3 comprises 12 residues. In germline, CDR1 is KGHSY, CDR2 FQNENV. The germline V and J ends were trimmed by 4 bases and 3 bases, with 5 bases remaining between them. The CDR3 protein is CASSPMTDTQYF. Written as DNA, the CDR3 is TGTGCCAGCAGCCCGATGACAGATACGCAGTATTTT.

V usage is TRBV25-1 and J usage is TRBJ2-5; D is possibly TRBD1 (6 bases). V shed 5 bases and J shed 1 base, with 14 bases lying between them. The CDR3 sequence is 15 residues long. The germline gives CDR1 MGHDK, CDR2 SYGVNS. In DNA form, the CDR3 reads TGTGCCAGCAGTCCCGCCGACAGGATCCAAGAGACCCAGTACTTC. It encodes CASSPADRIQETQYF.

The rearrangement links TRBV7-2 to TRBJ2-1; tentatively, D is TRBD1 or TRBD2 (6 bases each). The CDR3 is 16 residues long. Germline loops: CDR1 SGHTA, CDR2 FQGNSA. V lost 5 bases and J 0 bases, leaving 14 bases between the germline ends. The CDR3 bases are TGTGCCAGCAGCACCTCATGGGGGGCCTCCTACAATGAGCAGTTCTTC. Amino acid sequence: CASSTSWGASYNEQFF.

This clonotype was seen a single time. V is TRBV9 and J is TRBJ2-1, with D maybe TRBD2 (5 bases). The CDR3 spans 15 residues. V lost 3 bases and J 0 bases, leaving 10 bases between the germline ends. From germline, CDR1 is SGDLS and CDR2 YYNGEE. The CDR3 reads CASSAPGSSYNEQFF. CDR3 nucleotide sequence: TGTGCCAGCAGCGCCCCGGGAAGCTCCTACAATGAGCAGTTCTTC.